This is a list of T cell receptor beta chains from one sample in a study of OX40 agonist ivuxolimab in advanced cancers. Clones were sequenced by immunoSEQ multiplex PCR, and TCRdb holds only the in-frame ones, with some missing. Here the sample spans tens of thousands of clones, 90% to 95% being singletons. The source material was CD4+ or CD8+ T cells sorted from blood, sampled in a trial of the OX40 agonist ivuxolimab. Receptors were obtained from an adult with an advanced solid tumor such as melanoma, head and neck, liver or kidney cancer. Both conserved end residues are part of each CDR3. The D gene is left open where the match is weak. Rows may omit the clone size; those that give it use once, few, many or a size class.

clone size,D gene,J gene,V gene,CDR3 DNA,CDR3 protein
-,TRBD2,TRBJ2-1,TRBV6-5,TGTGCCAGCAGTACCTTAGCGGGGGGGTACAATGAGCAGTTCTTC,CASSTLAGGYNEQFF
-,-,TRBJ2-2,TRBV19,TGTGCCAGTAGTATCTCCTACTACACCGGGGAGCTGTTTTTT,CASSISYYTGELFF
-,-,TRBJ1-1,TRBV7-9,TGTGCCAGCAGCTTTTTTCCCCGGGAGGTTGAAGCTTTCTTT,CASSFFPREVEAFF
-,TRBD1,TRBJ1-5,TRBV18,TGTGCCAGCTCACCCAACAGGGGTGGGGGCAATCAGCCCCAGCATTTT,CASSPNRGGGNQPQHF
-,TRBD1,TRBJ2-1,TRBV18,TGTGCCAGCTCACCAGCGCCCGGACAGGCAGAGTCCTACAATGAGCAGTTCTTC,CASSPAPGQAESYNEQFF
-,-,TRBJ1-2,TRBV1,TGCACCAGCAGTAGAGTCCGTGTGCGAAAGACCTATGGCTACACCTTC,CTSSRVRVRKTYGYTF
-,TRBD2,TRBJ2-1,TRBV7-9,TGTGCCAGTCCGGGTGGGACTAGCGTCAACAATGAGCAGTTCTTC,CASPGGTSVNNEQFF
-,TRBD2,TRBJ2-1,TRBV15,TGTGCCACCAGCAGACTCGGGGGCGGGAGGTCTCAAGGTGGCGATGAGCAGTTCTTC,CATSRLGGGRSQGGDEQFF
-,TRBD2,TRBJ2-7,TRBV7-9,TGTGCCAGCAGCTCGCCGACTAGCGGGACCGACGAGCAGTACTTC,CASSSPTSGTDEQYF
-,-,TRBJ1-4,TRBV7-9,TGTGCCAGCAGCCCTGAACAGGGCTCTATGGGAAAACTGTTTTTT,CASSPEQGSMGKLFF
-,TRBD1,TRBJ1-1,TRBV9,TGTGCCAGCAGCGGGAGTACAGGGGATGAAGCTTTCTTT,CASSGSTGDEAFF
-,TRBD1,TRBJ1-2,TRBV19,TGTGCCAGTAGTATGGACCTCACAGGGGGGGTTTTTGGCTACACCTTC,CASSMDLTGGVFGYTF
few,-,TRBJ1-5,TRBV9,TGTGCCAGCAGCGTAGGCGGAGGGTATCAGCCCCAGCATTTT,CASSVGGGYQPQHF
-,-,TRBJ2-7,TRBV28,TGTGCCAGCAGTTTATGGCAGGGAACCTACGAGCAGTACTTC,CASSLWQGTYEQYF
-,TRBD1,TRBJ1-4,TRBV6-1,TGTGCCAGCAGTGGAGATAGCCCAACAGGGGAATATAATGAAAAACTGTTTTTT,CASSGDSPTGEYNEKLFF
medium-sized,-,TRBJ2-7,TRBV21-1,TGTGCCAGCAGCAAAAGCGGGGCCGCGTGCGAGCAGTACTTC,CASSKSGAACEQYF
-,-,TRBJ2-7,TRBV4-1,TGCGCCAGCAGCCAAACTCCAGGGTACGAGCAGTACTTC,CASSQTPGYEQYF
-,-,TRBJ2-1,TRBV7-9,TGTGCCAGCAGCTCCCCTCCGGGACCCTACAATGAGCAGTTCTTC,CASSSPPGPYNEQFF
-,-,TRBJ1-1,TRBV4-1,TGCGCCAGCAGCCCGATAACGGAGGGGTCGAGGACTGAAGCTTTCTTT,CASSPITEGSRTEAFF
-,-,TRBJ2-2,TRBV7-9,TGTGCCAGCAGCTTACCCAGCGCGGGGTCTGACACCGGGGAGCTGTTTTTT,CASSLPSAGSDTGELFF
few,TRBD2,TRBJ2-1,TRBV7-9,TGTGCCAGCACCCCAGGACTAGCCATCAATGAGCAGTTCTTC,CASTPGLAINEQFF
-,TRBD2,TRBJ2-1,TRBV9,TGTGCCAGCAGCCCAAGCGGGGCGGGTTACAATGAGCAGTTCTTC,CASSPSGAGYNEQFF
-,-,TRBJ1-5,TRBV27,TGTGCCAGCGGTTTGGGGGTTGTCAATCAGCCCCAGCATTTT,CASGLGVVNQPQHF
-,-,TRBJ2-3,TRBV27,TGTGCCAGCAGTTTAGTGGAAGGGACTGGTCTTCGGGGGACGCAGTATTTT,CASSLVEGTGLRGTQYF
-,TRBD2,TRBJ2-1,TRBV27,TGTGCCAGCAGTTTATACGGGGGGGCCGGGAATGAGCAGTTCTTC,CASSLYGGAGNEQFF
-,TRBD2,TRBJ2-3,TRBV7-3,TGTGCCTCTGCAACCGGGACTACCGCCACAGATACGCAGTATTTT,CASATGTTATDTQYF
-,TRBD1,TRBJ2-7,TRBV6-5,TGTGCCAGCCGACAGGGGAGAGCGAACGAGCAGTACTTC,CASRQGRANEQYF
once,-,TRBJ1-2,TRBV5-1,TGCGCCAGCAGCCCGCAGGGACGCTACTATGGCTACACCTTC,CASSPQGRYYGYTF
-,-,TRBJ1-4,TRBV18,TGTGCCAGCTCACCGGGGGTATCAACTAATGAAAAACTGTTTTTT,CASSPGVSTNEKLFF
-,-,TRBJ2-7,TRBV28,TGTGCCAGCAGTTCAAACACTCTGCTCCTGGACAGATTTACCTACGAGCAGTACTTC,CASSSNTLLLDRFTYEQYF
-,-,TRBJ2-1,TRBV7-6,TGTGCCAGCAGCTTTTGGTCAGGAACATACAATGAGCAGTTCTTC,CASSFWSGTYNEQFF
-,-,TRBJ1-1,TRBV6-5,TGTGCCAGCACCCCGGGGGGGTGGACTGAAGCTTTCTTT,CASTPGGWTEAFF
-,TRBD1,TRBJ1-2,TRBV11-2,TGTGCCAGCAGCTCCTGGGACAGGGAAAATGGCTACACCTTC,CASSSWDRENGYTF
-,-,TRBJ2-3,TRBV25-1,TGTGCCAGCAGTGAAGCTGGTTCTGCGGACACTAGCACAGATACGCAGTATTTT,CASSEAGSADTSTDTQYF
-,TRBD1,TRBJ2-6,TRBV9,TGTGCCAGCAGCGTAGCTGCCACAGGGGTCTCTGGGGCCAACGTCCTGACTTTC,CASSVAATGVSGANVLTF
-,-,TRBJ1-5,TRBV2,TGTGCCAGCAGTGAGGGGCATCCGGTTGGTTGGCCCCAGCATTTT,CASSEGHPVGWPQHF
-,-,TRBJ2-2,TRBV19,TGTGCCAGTAGTATAGGCACGGCGGCGAACACCGGGGAGCTGTTTTTT,CASSIGTAANTGELFF
-,-,TRBJ2-7,TRBV19,TGTGCCAGTAGCCAGGGGTATGGCTCCTACGAGCAGTACTTC,CASSQGYGSYEQYF
-,-,TRBJ1-1,TRBV30,TGTGCCCTAAACCCCCTGGGGGCTGAAGCTTTCTTT,CALNPLGAEAFF
few,-,TRBJ2-7,TRBV13,TGTGCCAGCAGCTTAACGTTTAGGGTTTCCTACGAGCAGTACTTC,CASSLTFRVSYEQYF
once,-,TRBJ2-7,TRBV5-6,TGTGCCAGCAGCTCCCGGGACGAACCCTACGAGCAGTACTTC,CASSSRDEPYEQYF
-,-,TRBJ1-2,TRBV2,TGTGCCAGCAGTGGCCCCCGGGGAAGGGCGCTACTCTATGGCTACACCTTC,CASSGPRGRALLYGYTF
-,-,TRBJ1-1,TRBV13,TGTGCCAGCAGCTTAGGAGCGAACCCTGAAGCTTTCTTT,CASSLGANPEAFF
-,-,TRBJ1-2,TRBV9,TGTGCCAGCAGCGCCGCCGGGTTCTCTGCTAACTATGGCTACACCTTC,CASSAAGFSANYGYTF
-,-,TRBJ2-1,TRBV5-6,TGTGCCAGCAGCTCTTTGGAGCCCTACAATGAGCAGTTCTTC,CASSSLEPYNEQFF
-,-,TRBJ1-1,TRBV4-3,TGCGCCAGCAGCCAATTAGACGGGAGGGACACTGAAGCTTTCTTT,CASSQLDGRDTEAFF
-,TRBD2,TRBJ2-7,TRBV4-3,TGCGCCAGCAGCCAAGAGGGGACTAGCGGAAGAGAGGGGGAGGCCGAGCAGTACTTC,CASSQEGTSGREGEAEQYF
few,-,TRBJ2-2,TRBV9,TGTGCCAGCAGGGCAGGGTTGGGCACCGGGGAGCTGTTTTTT,CASRAGLGTGELFF
-,-,TRBJ1-6,TRBV15,TGTGCCACCAGCAGAGACAGGACAGTTCTGAATTCACCCCTCCACTTT,CATSRDRTVLNSPLHF
-,-,TRBJ2-1,TRBV27,TGTGCCAGCAGTCCCATCCGTCTTTCAGGGTTCGATGAGCAGTTCTTC,CASSPIRLSGFDEQFF